These 21 T cell receptor beta chains were sequenced from one sample in a study of blood T cell repertoires in COVID-19. Generated by immunoSEQ multiplex PCR, the TCRdb table keeps only in-frame clones and is missing some. This sample yields 120,000 or so clones, of which 86% are seen a single time; approximately 7.2% belongs to the top ten. Sequencing was done on a sample of peripheral blood. The receptors come from a man aged 65 to 79 who had recovered from COVID-19.

The chain recombines TRBV6-4 with TRBJ1-2; 7 positions match TRBD1. Germline loops: CDR1 MRHNA, CDR2 SNTAGT. The CDR3 totals 14 residues. J was trimmed by 0 bases and V by 6 bases; bases with no gene match: 4. The CDR3 DNA sequence: TGTGCCAGCAGCCCAGGACAGGCTAACTATGGCTACACCTTC. As protein: CASSPGQANYGYTF.

This chain links TRBV6-1 with TRBJ1-2; 10 bases agree with TRBD1. Germline V gene sequence: CDR1 MNHNS, CDR2 SASEGT. V shed 5 bases, J shed 5 bases, and the junction held 11 bases outside the gene matches. The CDR3 runs 16 residues. The CDR3: CASSQDSGTGAYGYTF. In DNA, the CDR3 is TGTGCCAGCAGTCAAGACTCCGGGACAGGGGCGTATGGCTACACCTTC.

This rearrangement joins TRBV29-1 to TRBJ2-1; 8 bases are shared with TRBD1. The CDR3 length is 14 residues. Germline V gives CDR1 SQVTM, CDR2 ANQGSEA. V shed 5 bases, J shed 8 bases, and the junction held 11 bases outside the gene matches. CDR3 nucleotides: TGCAGCGTTAATAATCTGGACAGGGCGGATGAGCAGTTCTTC. Translating it yields CSVNNLDRADEQFF.

The chain couples TRBV5-4 to TRBJ1-1, with D possibly matching TRBD1 (6 bases). The CDR3 is 14 residues long. The germline gives CDR1 SGHNT, CDR2 YYREEE (reference sequence). Trimming cost V 4 bases and J 2 bases, with 12 bases left between them. Here the CDR3 reads CASSGTRGNTEAFF. CDR3 nucleotide sequence: TGTGCCAGCAGCGGGACAAGGGGAAACACTGAAGCTTTCTTT.

This clone showed up just once. This chain joins TRBV19 and TRBJ1-4; D is perhaps TRBD1 (6 bases). The V end lost 6 bases, the J end lost 12 bases, and 23 bases lay between the germline ends. The CDR3 contains 15 residues. CDR1 and CDR2 from the germline V gene are LNHDA and SQIVND (reference sequence). CDR3 DNA: TGTGCCAGTAGGCGAGGGGGACCGTGGGGAGCGGAACTGTTTTTT. Its protein is CASRRGGPWGAELFF.

J is TRBJ2-3 and V is TRBV5-5; a possible D gene is TRBD1 (5 bases). Trimming pared 4 bases from V and 2 bases from J, leaving 11 bases between. Germline lookup yields CDR1 SGHKS and CDR2 YYEKEE (reference sequence). The CDR3 has 14 amino acids. The CDR3 here is CASSNRRLTDTQYF. CDR3 nucleotide sequence: TGTGCCAGCAGCAACAGGAGACTCACAGATACGCAGTATTTT.

The chain combines TRBV30 with TRBJ2-4, with 7 bases matching TRBD1. Germline values: CDR1 GTSNPN, CDR2 SVGIG (reference sequence). Trimming cost V 5 bases and J 3 bases; bases outside gene matches: 4. The length of the CDR3 is 13 residues. CDR3 in amino acids: CAWGGQRKNIQYF. CDR3 coding DNA: TGTGCCTGGGGGGGACAGCGCAAAAACATTCAGTACTTC.

The CDR3 coding sequence is TGTGCCAGCAAGCCAGGGGCCCGCGGGGGAGAGTACTTC. This gives the protein CASKPGARGGEYF. The V call is TRBV7-9, the J call TRBJ2-5, with D tentatively TRBD2 (7 bases). V was shortened by 7 bases and J by 12 bases, with 21 bases between the two germline ends. This CDR3 is 13 amino acids long. The V gene's germline CDR1 is SEHNR and CDR2 FQNEAQ (reference sequence).

The CDR3 is CAISSPTSGYYEQYF. Written as DNA, the CDR3 is TGTGCCATCAGTTCGCCGACTAGCGGGTACTACGAGCAGTACTTC. The J gene is TRBJ2-7, the V gene TRBV10-3, with TRBD2 matching 10 bases. This CDR3 comprises 15 residues. The junction had 7 bases not matched to a gene; V was cut back by 5 bases and J by 3 bases. Germline V gene data show CDR1 as ENHRY and CDR2 as SYGVKD.

In this sample, this clone turned up a few times. The chain employs TRBV4-2 and TRBJ1-2, with a tentative D call TRBD1 (5 bases). Germline V gene sequence: CDR1 LGHNA, CDR2 YNFKEQ. CDR3 size: 14 residues. Trimming pared 1 base from V and 8 bases from J, leaving 14 bases between. This CDR3 is CASSQVDSRKGYTF. The CDR3 DNA is TGTGCCAGCAGCCAAGTAGACAGTCGGAAAGGCTACACCTTC.

This rearrangement joins TRBV6-1 to TRBJ1-2; D call uncertain. Trimming removed 2 bases at V and 3 bases at J, with 4 bases between. This CDR3 has 12 residues. Germline CDR1 MNHNS, CDR2 SASEGT. The CDR3 protein is CASSEYDYGYTF. The CDR3 region has the DNA TGTGCCAGCAGTGAATATGACTATGGCTACACCTTC.

The chain couples TRBV4-1 to TRBJ1-2; weak D call: TRBD1 (5 bases). Trimming cost V 1 base and J 4 bases, with 16 bases left between them. CDR1 MGHRA and CDR2 YSYEKL come from the germline V gene. This CDR3 has 16 residues. The CDR3 reads CASSQVVRTRTYGYTF. The CDR3 region has the DNA TGCGCCAGCAGCCAAGTCGTCAGGACACGAACCTATGGCTACACCTTC.

This clone was seen once. The J gene is TRBJ1-5, the V gene TRBV2; no reliable D call. V was clipped by 6 bases and J by 2 bases, with 8 bases between them. This CDR3 contains 13 residues. Germline V gives CDR1 SNHLY, CDR2 FYNNEI. The CDR3 nucleotides read TGTGCCAGCAGGTTGGAGGGCAATCAGCCCCAGCATTTT. This codes for CASRLEGNQPQHF.

J is TRBJ2-7 and V is TRBV11-2; TRBD2 is a possible D gene (7 bases). V dropped 4 bases and J dropped 1 base, with 14 bases sitting between them. This CDR3 is 15 amino acids long. Germline CDR1 is SGHAT and CDR2 is FQNNGV. The CDR3 loop is CASSSRGAVSYEQYF. CDR3 in DNA: TGTGCCAGCAGCTCCCGGGGGGCCGTTTCCTACGAGCAGTACTTC.

The J gene is TRBJ2-1, the V gene TRBV5-4; TRBD2 agrees at 11 bases. The CDR3 spans 15 residues. V was pared by 1 base and J by 6 bases, with 3 bases of the junction left unmatched. The germline V gene has CDR1 SGHNT and CDR2 YYREEE (reference sequence). This CDR3 reads CASSLTSGSGNEQFF. In DNA, the CDR3 is TGTGCCAGCAGCTTGACTAGCGGGAGTGGCAATGAGCAGTTCTTC.

The J gene is TRBJ1-5, the V gene TRBV3-1 (or the pseudogene TRBV3-2), with D unresolved. The germline gives CDR1 LGHDT, CDR2 YNNKEL (reference sequence). The V end was cut by 1 base, the J end by 2 bases, with 6 bases between. The CDR3 has 14 amino acids. CDR3 nucleotides: TGTGCCAGCAGCCAAGCCGGGGGCAATCAGCCCCAGCATTTT. This translates into CASSQAGGNQPQHF.

The chain carries TRBV28 and TRBJ1-1, with no clear D. The CDR3 loop spans 14 amino acids. Germline CDR1 MDHEN, CDR2 SYDVKM. The germline V and J ends were trimmed by 4 bases and 1 base, with 10 bases remaining between them. CDR3: CASSSGRGNTEAFF. CDR3 in DNA: TGTGCCAGCAGTTCCGGTCGAGGGAACACTGAAGCTTTCTTT. The full variable domain, with the rest looked up from reference TRBV28 and TRBJ1-1, is DVKVTQSSRYLVKRTGEKVFLECVQDMDHENMFWYRQDPGLGLRLIYFSYDVKMKEKGDIPEGYSVSREKKERFSLILESASTNQTSMYLCASSSGRGNTEAFFGQGTRLTVV.

Concerning this clone: The sample contains more than one DNA sequence encoding this CDR3. This chain uses TRBV5-1 with TRBJ1-4, with unresolved D. V lost 0 bases and J lost 8, with 11 bases in between. Germline CDR1 reads SGHRS; CDR2 reads YFSETQ. The CDR3 runs to 14 residues. The DNA of the CDR3 is TGCGCCAGCAGCTTGGCTGCGGGGAACGAAAAACTGTTTTTT. Translation: CASSLAAGNEKLFF.

The rearrangement uses TRBV5-1 and TRBJ2-7, with 10 bases lining up with TRBD2. The CDR3 sequence is 17 residues long. V was clipped by 0 bases and J by 3 bases; unmatched bases: 9. Germline V gives CDR1 SGHRS, CDR2 YFSETQ. The CDR3 nucleotides read TGCGCCAGCAGCTTGGCCAAGCCAGCGGGGGGGCACTACGAGCAGTACTTC. Amino acids: CASSLAKPAGGHYEQYF.

This clone was seen more than once but under ten times. The chain couples TRBV28 to TRBJ1-4; 7 nucleotides line up with TRBD1. Germline assignment: CDR1 MDHEN and CDR2 SYDVKM. V was clipped by 6 bases and J by 4 bases; unmatched bases: 8. This CDR3 comprises 15 residues. The CDR3 here is CASRYRGTVNEKLFF. CDR3 DNA sequence: TGTGCCAGCAGATACCGGGGGACAGTTAATGAAAAACTGTTTTTT.

V usage is TRBV9 and J usage is TRBJ2-7; possible D gene TRBD1, 6 bases. This CDR3 region has 16 residues. V shed 3 bases and J shed 3 bases, with 19 bases lying between them. Germline V gene sequence: CDR1 SGDLS, CDR2 YYNGEE. The CDR3, as DNA: TGTGCCAGCAGCGAGGGGAATCCGGGACAAGGCTACGAGCAGTACTTC. This codes for CASSEGNPGQGYEQYF.